This entry is about one TCR beta chain. The data originate from a study of T cell changes during pregnancy in multiple sclerosis. The J segment lost 0 bases and the V segment lost 4 bases, leaving 6 bases of the junction unmatched. The CDR3 contains 16 residues. Germline V lookup: CDR1 SGHTS, CDR2 YDEGEE. Clones were read by immunoSEQ multiplex PCR, and TCRdb kept only the in-frame ones, dropping some. The data contain around 24,000 clones, around 86% of them seen just once; the ten biggest clones take up 8%. Material: CD8+ T cells from peripheral blood mononuclear cells, obtained in the first trimester of pregnancy. This TCR derives from a female donor in good health, enrolled as a control in a pregnancy study. The gene calls are TRBV5-8 and TRBJ1-1, with TRBD1 matching 10 bases. DNA for the CDR3: TGTGCCAGCAGCCTCGGACAGGGGGGATTGAACACTGAAGCTTTCTTT. Its protein product is CASSLGQGGLNTEAFF. Based on the CDR3 plus reference TRBV5-8 and TRBJ1-1, the full variable domain is EAGVTQSPTHLIKTRGQQATLRCSPISGHTSVYWYQQALGLGLQFLLWYDEGEERNRGNFPPRFSGRQFPNYSSELNVNALELEDSALYLCASSLGQGGLNTEAFFGQGTRLTVV.